The clone carrying this TCR beta chain showed up just a few times. Its antigen is as yet unknown. TCRdb analysed the 5' RACE reads with MiXCR anew, one entry per CDR3 protein. The table includes 300,000 to 400,000 distinct CDR3 sequences, about 9.9% detected once. These data belong to a study of CD8 T cells in ankylosing spondylitis. Study conclusions and caveats: Typical of ankylosing spondylitis blood, it appeared, was a TCR beta motif of eight highly homologous variants. Clones tied to disease were said to be significantly enriched in matched ankylosing spondylitis synovial fluid.

Per germline, CDR1 SGHDN and CDR2 FVKESK. Trimming removed 0 bases at V and 9 bases at J, with 12 bases between. This CDR3 spans 13 amino acids. Sequenced input: blood, either unsorted or a sorted T cell fraction (not recorded which). The chain employs TRBV14 and TRBJ2-7; D is possibly TRBD2 (6 bases). The TCR sequence derives from a female donor with ankylosing spondylitis or in good health (not recorded which). The CDR3 DNA is TGTGCCAGCAGCCAAGATCGCCAGGGAGGGCAGTACTTC. Its protein product is CASSQDRQGGQYF. Full variable domain (remainder filled in from reference TRBV14 and TRBJ2-7): EAGVTQFPSHSVIEKGQTVTLRCDPISGHDNLYWYRRVMGKEIKFLLHFVKESKQDESGMPNNRFLAERTGGTYSTLKVQPAELEDSGVYFCASSQDRQGGQYFGPGTRLTVT.